This entry lists 29 T cell receptor beta chains sequenced from one sample in a study of cytomegalovirus exposure and HLA in healthy donors. PCR was performed using 60 Vbeta and 13 Jbeta primers. Using immunoSEQ multiplex PCR, the repertoire was profiled, and TCRdb retains in-frame clones only, with some absent. The sample includes around 180,000 clones, around 80% seen only once; the top ten take about 1.5%. Sequenced material: PBMCs. The receptors originated from a woman younger than 45 in good health and CMV-seropositive.

The V and J genes are TRBV4-3 and TRBJ2-1, with 7 bases identical to TRBD1. The CDR3 length is 15 residues. The germline V gene has CDR1 LGHNA and CDR2 YSLEER. Unmatched junction bases numbered 10, after V lost 2 bases and J lost 9 bases. The CDR3 is CASSQRNRDSGEQFF. DNA of the CDR3: TGCGCCAGCAGCCAAAGGAACAGGGACAGTGGTGAGCAGTTCTTC.

A single count supports this clone. The CDR3 DNA reads as TGTGCCAGCTCACTGGGACAGGGAGGGAACACTGAAGCTTTCTTT. The encoded protein is CASSLGQGGNTEAFF. The chain has TRBV18 and TRBJ1-1; the match to TRBD1 covers 9 bases. The V gene end was trimmed by 4 bases and the J gene end by 1 base; junction bases not matched to a gene: 4. The V gene's germline CDR1 is KGHSH and CDR2 LQKENI. The CDR3 is 15 residues long.

The rearrangement joins TRBV23-1 to TRBJ1-1; a weak D match, TRBD1 (6 bases). TRBV23-1 is an ORF, and what it does is uncertain. V was trimmed by 10 bases and J by 8 bases, leaving 20 bases between them. The CDR3 contains 13 residues. The CDR3 protein is CAITDRPGVEAFF. The CDR3 DNA reads TGCGCCATCACCGACAGGCCAGGGGTAGAAGCTTTCTTT.

This sequence joins TRBV30 and TRBJ2-4, with 7 bases fitting TRBD1. Germline values: CDR1 GTSNPN, CDR2 SVGIG (reference sequence). The junction had 9 bases not matched to a gene; V was cut back by 1 base and J by 0 bases. CDR3 length: 17 residues. CDR3 amino acids: CAWSEPQGNLAKNIQYF. CDR3 nucleotides: TGTGCCTGGAGTGAACCACAGGGGAATTTAGCCAAAAACATTCAGTACTTC.

The chain combines TRBV5-1 with TRBJ2-7, with 7 bases that match TRBD1. Trimming at V came to 0 bases and at J to 1 base, leaving 7 bases not matched to a gene. The CDR3 contains 16 residues. The germline gives CDR1 SGHRS, CDR2 YFSETQ. The CDR3 bases are TGCGCCAGCAGCTTGGGGGGGACAGTGGAATCCTACGAGCAGTACTTC. This sequence encodes CASSLGGTVESYEQYF.

This chain connects TRBV25-1 to TRBJ2-5; the D is unclear. V shed 6 bases and J shed 7 bases, with 15 bases lying between them. CDR1 MGHDK and CDR2 SYGVNS come from the germline V gene. The CDR3 is made up of 13 amino acids. The CDR3 DNA is TGTGCCAGCAGGCTCGGGTTCTTCGGGACCCAGTACTTC. Encoded protein: CASRLGFFGTQYF.

This sequence joins TRBV13 and TRBJ1-1; a weak D match, TRBD1 (6 bases). Germline V gives CDR1 PRHDT, CDR2 FYEKMQ (reference sequence). Trimming removed 2 bases at V and 5 bases at J, with 6 bases between. This CDR3 has 12 amino acids. This chain's CDR3 is CASSLRGTEAFF. The CDR3 DNA reads TGTGCCAGCAGCTTAAGGGGGACTGAAGCTTTCTTT.

The chain uses TRBV7-9 and TRBJ1-2; D ambiguous. The CDR3 sequence is 13 residues long. Germline V gives CDR1 SEHNR, CDR2 FQNEAQ (reference sequence). Deletions cut 1 base from V and 4 bases from J, with 7 bases between. CDR3 sequence (DNA): TGTGCCAGCAGCTTAGACACCTCCTATGGCTACACCTTC. Translated: CASSLDTSYGYTF.

The chain is built from TRBV10-1 and TRBJ2-2; the match to TRBD1 covers 8 bases. The CDR3 extends over 14 amino acids. V shed 4 bases, J shed 4 bases, and the junction held 2 bases outside the gene matches. The V gene's germline CDR1 is WNHNN and CDR2 SYGVQD (reference sequence). The CDR3 spells CASSVDRVTGELFF. The DNA for the CDR3 is TGCGCCAGCAGTGTGGACAGGGTCACCGGGGAGCTGTTTTTT.

The V gene is TRBV21-1, the J gene TRBJ1-5; the DNA was not used to check the table's D call, TRBD1. TRBV21-1 corresponds to a pseudogene. This CDR3 region has 16 residues. CDR3 nucleotide sequence: TGTGCCAGCAGCAAATGGACAGGCCTTAAGGGTCAGCCCCAGCATTTT. Protein sequence: CASSKWTGLKGQPQHF.

CDR3 in amino acids: CASSLWIADTPQFF. As DNA, the CDR3 is TGTGCCAGCAGTTTATGGATTGCGGACACCCCGCAGTTCTTC. The chain is built from TRBV28 and TRBJ2-1, with D possibly TRBD1 on 5 matching bases. The CDR3 contains 14 residues. Trimming removed 0 bases at V and 12 bases at J, with 15 bases between. CDR1 and CDR2 (germline): MDHEN, SYDVKM.

The chain combines TRBV28 with TRBJ2-3; tentatively, D is TRBD2 (5 bases). V lost 6 bases and J lost 4, with 14 bases in between. CDR3 length: 14 residues. Germline lookup yields CDR1 MDHEN and CDR2 SYDVKM. The CDR3 nucleotides read TGTGCCAGCAGCCCCCACCTAGCTCCAGATACGCAGTATTTT. It yields the protein CASSPHLAPDTQYF.

The chain uses TRBV28 and TRBJ2-1; 11 nucleotides agree with TRBD2. This CDR3 comprises 16 residues. V dropped 3 bases and J dropped 5; count of bases not matched to a gene: 6. Germline assignment: CDR1 MDHEN and CDR2 SYDVKM. In nucleotides, the CDR3 is TGTGCCAGCAGTTTTTCTAGCGGGAGGAGGGACAATGAGCAGTTCTTC. It yields the protein CASSFSSGRRDNEQFF.

The chain joins TRBV19 to TRBJ1-5, with a weak D call TRBD1 (6 bases). The germline V gene encodes CDR1 LNHDA and CDR2 SQIVND (reference sequence). Trimming left V 7 bases short and J 5 bases short, with 15 bases between. The CDR3 totals 14 residues. The CDR3, as DNA: TGTGCCAGTAAAGTACAGGGAGCACATCAGCCCCAGCATTTT. Translating it yields CASKVQGAHQPQHF.

The V gene is TRBV5-5, the J gene TRBJ2-3; D is possibly TRBD1 (6 bases). The CDR3 is 13 residues long. In germline, CDR1 is SGHKS, CDR2 YYEKEE (reference sequence). With 2 bases removed from V and 6 bases from J, the gap between germline ends came to 10 bases. The CDR3 reads CASSFYRDDTQYF. DNA of the CDR3: TGTGCCAGCAGCTTCTACAGGGATGATACGCAGTATTTT.

CDR3 residues: CASTSGTGFSGELFF. The CDR3 DNA reads as TGTGCCAGCACCTCCGGGACAGGGTTTTCCGGGGAGCTGTTTTTT. J is TRBJ2-2 and V is TRBV7-9, with 9 bases identical to TRBD1. CDR1 and CDR2 from the germline V gene are SEHNR and FQNEAQ (reference sequence). V lost 7 bases, J lost 6 bases, and 9 bases stayed unmatched. The CDR3 has 15 residues.

The chain carries TRBV30 and TRBJ1-4; 11 bases map to TRBD1. Germline trimming cut 4 bases from V and 11 bases from J; bases unmatched to any gene: 6. The CDR3 contains 13 residues. The V gene's germline CDR1 is GTSNPN and CDR2 SVGIG (reference sequence). CDR3 nucleotide sequence: TGTGCCTGGATGGACAGGGGGCTGGGGAAACTGTTTTTT. Protein product: CAWMDRGLGKLFF.

The gene calls are TRBV7-7 and TRBJ2-3; D is ambiguous. Germline V gene lookup returns CDR1 SSHAT and CDR2 FNYEAQ (reference sequence). CDR3 length equals 13 residues. V was cut by 5 bases and J by 2 bases, with 8 bases left in between. CDR3 amino acids: CASSLDSTDTQYF. CDR3 nucleotide sequence: TGTGCCAGCAGCCTCGACTCCACAGATACGCAGTATTTT.

The V and J genes are TRBV27 and TRBJ2-2; D perhaps matches TRBD2 (6 bases). The CDR3 consists of 15 residues. V was trimmed by 5 bases and J by 4 bases, leaving 14 bases between them. CDR1 MNHEY and CDR2 SMNVEV come from the germline V gene (reference sequence). CDR3: CASSPRGRSTGELFF. CDR3 DNA sequence: TGTGCCAGCAGTCCCCGAGGGAGGTCCACCGGGGAGCTGTTTTTT.

The rearrangement joins TRBV6-5 to TRBJ1-4; D unclear. This CDR3 region has 12 residues. V was pared by 4 bases and J by 7 bases, with 7 bases between. Germline-derived CDR1 and CDR2 are MNHEY and SVGAGI. CDR3 sequence: CASSSPSEKLFF. The CDR3 DNA reads as TGTGCCAGCAGTTCCCCCAGTGAAAAACTGTTTTTT.

V and J are TRBV6-5 and TRBJ2-5, with a weak D call TRBD1 (6 bases). The CDR3 is 14 amino acids. Germline V CDR1 and CDR2: MNHEY, SVGAGI. V lost 6 bases to trimming and J lost 2 bases, with 13 bases between them. DNA for the CDR3: TGTGCCAGCAGCCCTACAGGGTTTCAAGAGACCCAGTACTTC. Amino acids: CASSPTGFQETQYF.

For the CDR3, the DNA is TGCGCCAGCAGCCTCGGGACTAGCGGGGGGGCGTTTTACAATGAGCAGTTCTTC. Amino acid sequence: CASSLGTSGGAFYNEQFF. The chain carries TRBV4-1 and TRBJ2-1; 16 bases are a match to TRBD2. Germline loops: CDR1 MGHRA, CDR2 YSYEKL. V dropped 4 bases and J dropped 4; count of bases not matched to a gene: 7. This CDR3 is built from 18 residues.

The chain links TRBV9 to TRBJ2-7, with 7 bases lining up with TRBD1. The V and J ends lost 0 bases and 2 bases, in that order; junction bases with no gene match: 8. This CDR3 spans 16 amino acids. The germline gives CDR1 SGDLS, CDR2 YYNGEE. CDR3 amino acids: CASSVASGTVAYEQYF. In DNA form, the CDR3 reads TGTGCCAGCAGCGTAGCCTCCGGGACAGTTGCCTACGAGCAGTACTTC.

This clone occurred once. This chain links TRBV11-2 with TRBJ2-7; 11 nucleotides match TRBD2. CDR1 SGHAT and CDR2 FQNNGV come from the germline V gene. J was trimmed by 2 bases and V by 5 bases; bases with no gene match: 5. CDR3 length: 15 residues. The CDR3 region has the DNA TGTGCCAGCAGCCCACTTAGCGGGAGGGCCTACGAGCAGTACTTC. Amino acids: CASSPLSGRAYEQYF.

This rearrangement joins TRBV4-3 to TRBJ1-3; TRBD1 is a possible D gene (5 bases). Germline CDR1 LGHNA, CDR2 YSLEER. CDR3 length: 19 amino acids. V lost 0 bases and J 0 bases, leaving 18 bases between the germline ends. As DNA, the CDR3 is TGCGCCAGCAGCCAAGAGCTGGGGTTTTCAGGGATCTCTGGAAACACCATATATTTT. This encodes CASSQELGFSGISGNTIYF.

In its sample, this clone was seen once. The chain recombines TRBV4-2 with TRBJ1-5; D possibly corresponds to TRBD1 (6 bases). Germline V gene lookup returns CDR1 LGHNA and CDR2 YNFKEQ. There are 14 residues in the CDR3. Trimming shortened V by 2 bases and J by 10 bases, and 15 bases separated the two germline ends. The CDR3 is CASSQQYQGIPQHF. The CDR3 bases are TGTGCCAGCAGCCAACAATATCAGGGGATTCCCCAGCATTTT.

The J gene is TRBJ2-7, the V gene TRBV5-6; 8 nucleotides match TRBD1. Trimming removed 1 base from V and 5 bases from J; junction bases left unmatched: 11. The CDR3 contains 16 residues. Germline V CDR1 and CDR2: SGHDT, YYEEEE. The chain's CDR3 is CASSLKLGQGAHEQYF. CDR3 DNA: TGTGCCAGCAGCTTGAAGTTGGGCCAGGGGGCCCACGAGCAGTACTTC.

The chain couples TRBV7-8 to TRBJ1-1, with 8 bases that match TRBD1. Per the germline V gene, CDR1 is SGHVS and CDR2 is FQNEAQ. Trimming took 5 bases from V and 2 from J; bases not matched to a gene: 10. CDR3 length: 16 residues. CDR3 amino acids: CASSILNRGANTEAFF. CDR3 nucleotide sequence: TGTGCCAGCAGCATACTCAACAGGGGGGCTAACACTGAAGCTTTCTTT.

CDR3 residues: CASRSGQANTEAFF. DNA for the CDR3: TGCGCCAGCAGAAGTGGACAGGCAAACACTGAAGCTTTCTTT. The chain carries TRBV5-1 and TRBJ1-1, with 7 bases that match TRBD1. Germline V gene lookup returns CDR1 SGHRS and CDR2 YFSETQ. The CDR3 loop spans 14 amino acids. The V segment lost 5 bases and the J segment 2 bases; nucleotides outside the gene matches: 6.